This paragraph reports one TCR beta chain. Its cognate antigen is unknown. This specimen comes from a study of T cell responses to AZD1222 COVID-19 vaccine. Study observations and caveats: At 160-218 and 743-854, vaccine-associated CD4 TCRs were dominant, and they spanned spike. Spike-specific TCR breadth and depth were elevated following two AZD1222 doses. Unmutated variant regions are reportedly the target of nearly half of TCRs that are spike-specific. Baseline testing showed seropositivity in only six or seven AZD1222 recipients.

The V gene end was trimmed by 6 bases and the J gene end by 3 bases; junction bases not matched to a gene: 6. Germline CDR1 and CDR2: SNHLY and FYNNEI. CDR3 length: 15 residues. TCRdb's table, derived via immunoSEQ multiplex PCR, lists solely in-frame clones and lacks some. The sample consists of over 150,000 clones, approximately 92% of them appearing once. The rearrangement links TRBV2 to TRBJ1-1, with 11 bases fitting TRBD1. This TCR came from an adult who received the MenACWY meningococcal vaccine as a control. The sample was peripheral blood, taken 28 days after the second dose of the MenACWY control vaccine. CDR3 in DNA: TGTGCCAGCAGCCGGGACAGGGGGGAGTACACTGAAGCTTTCTTT. It is translated as CASSRDRGEYTEAFF.